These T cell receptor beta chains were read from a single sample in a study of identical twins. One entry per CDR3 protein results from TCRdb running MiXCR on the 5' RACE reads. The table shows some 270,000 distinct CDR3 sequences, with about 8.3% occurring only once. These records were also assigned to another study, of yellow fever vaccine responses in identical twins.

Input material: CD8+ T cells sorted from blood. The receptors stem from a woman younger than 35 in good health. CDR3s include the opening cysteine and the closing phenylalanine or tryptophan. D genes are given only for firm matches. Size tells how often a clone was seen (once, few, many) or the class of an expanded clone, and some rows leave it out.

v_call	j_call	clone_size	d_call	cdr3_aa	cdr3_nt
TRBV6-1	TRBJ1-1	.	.	CAIKGLAGYDTEAFF	TGTGCCATAAAAGGGTTGGCCGGGTATGACACTGAAGCTTTCTTT
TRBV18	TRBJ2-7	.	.	CASSAGNAGWYEQYF	TGTGCCAGCTCAGCAGGGAACGCGGGATGGTACGAGCAGTACTTC
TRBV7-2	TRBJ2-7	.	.	CASSIRDFSYEQYF	TGTGCCAGCAGCATCCGGGACTTCTCCTACGAGCAGTACTTC
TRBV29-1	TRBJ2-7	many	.	CSVVSDTPYEQYF	TGCAGCGTTGTTTCGGATACACCCTACGAGCAGTACTTC
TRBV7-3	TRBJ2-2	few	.	CASSLSAFAGELFF	TGTGCCAGCAGCTTATCCGCCTTCGCCGGGGAGCTGTTTTTT
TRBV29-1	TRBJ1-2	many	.	CSVPNLYGYTF	TGCAGCGTCCCAAATCTCTATGGCTACACCTTC
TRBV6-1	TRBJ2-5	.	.	CASTPGIQETQYF	TGTGCCAGCACCCCAGGGATACAAGAGACCCAGTACTTC
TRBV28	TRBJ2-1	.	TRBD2	CASSWGLAGGPRNEQFF	TGTGCCAGCAGTTGGGGACTAGCGGGAGGGCCACGGAATGAGCAGTTCTTC
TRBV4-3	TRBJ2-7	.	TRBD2	CVSSLSTGTSNDEQYF	TGCGTCAGCAGTCTCTCAACCGGGACTAGCAATGACGAGCAGTACTTC
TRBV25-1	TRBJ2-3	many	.	CASRTTDTQYF	TGTGCCAGCAGGACAACAGATACGCAGTATTTT
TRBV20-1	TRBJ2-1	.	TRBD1	CSARRTGAYNEQFF	TGCAGTGCTAGACGGACAGGGGCATACAATGAGCAGTTCTTC
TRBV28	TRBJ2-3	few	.	CASKTDLITHRKSGVGDTQYF	TGTGCCAGCAAGACGGACTTAATCACACACCGAAAATCAGGAGTAGGAGATACGCAGTATTTT
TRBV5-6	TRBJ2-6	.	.	CASSFGAGANVLTF	TGTGCCAGCAGCTTCGGAGCCGGGGCCAACGTCCTGACTTTC
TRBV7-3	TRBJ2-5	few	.	CASSLTSGAVETQYF	TGTGCCAGCAGCTTAACATCCGGGGCGGTAGAGACCCAGTACTTC
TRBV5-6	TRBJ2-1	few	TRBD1	CASSLTRQGNEQFF	TGTGCCAGCAGCTTGACCCGACAGGGCAATGAGCAGTTCTTC
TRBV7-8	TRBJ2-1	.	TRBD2	CASSFRTSLGKEQFF	TGTGCCAGCAGCTTCCGGACTAGCCTGGGTAAGGAGCAGTTCTTC
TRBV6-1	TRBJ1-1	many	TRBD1	CASSTIQGRNTEAFF	TGTGCCAGCAGTACGATACAGGGGAGGAACACTGAAGCTTTCTTT
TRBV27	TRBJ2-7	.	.	CASSGFVGTYEQYF	TGTGCCAGCAGTGGGTTCGTGGGGACCTACGAGCAGTACTTC
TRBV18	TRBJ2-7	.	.	CASSPLGAESYEQYF	TGTGCCAGCTCACCCTTAGGGGCGGAGTCCTACGAGCAGTACTTC
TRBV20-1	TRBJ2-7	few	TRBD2	CSARDLFVLGLVYEQYF	TGCAGTGCTAGAGATCTATTTGTGTTGGGACTAGTCTACGAGCAGTACTTC
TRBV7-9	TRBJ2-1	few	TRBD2	CASSFELAGDHEQFF	TGTGCCAGCAGCTTTGAACTAGCGGGAGATCATGAGCAGTTCTTC
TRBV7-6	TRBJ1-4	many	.	CASSYDFPGQPNEKLFF	TGTGCCAGCAGCTACGACTTTCCGGGACAACCGAATGAAAAACTGTTTTTT
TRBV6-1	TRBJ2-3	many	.	CASSETSGGSDTQYF	TGTGCCAGCAGTGAAACCTCGGGCGGTTCAGATACGCAGTATTTT
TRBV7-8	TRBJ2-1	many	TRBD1	CASRGAQGSYNEQFF	TGTGCCAGCAGAGGTGCACAGGGGTCCTACAATGAGCAGTTCTTC
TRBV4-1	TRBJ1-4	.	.	CASSQEPTEKLFF	TGCGCCAGCAGCCAAGAGCCGACTGAAAAACTGTTTTTT
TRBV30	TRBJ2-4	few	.	CAWTTGLPAKNIQYF	TGTGCCTGGACGACCGGGCTCCCAGCCAAAAACATTCAGTACTTC
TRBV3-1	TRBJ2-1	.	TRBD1	CATSPTGQGAIIYNEQFF	TGTGCCACCAGCCCTACCGGGCAGGGGGCGATTATTTACAATGAGCAGTTCTTC
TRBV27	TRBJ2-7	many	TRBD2	CASSPSGYYEQYF	TGTGCCAGCAGTCCTAGCGGGTACTACGAGCAGTACTTC
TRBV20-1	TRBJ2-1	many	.	CSARVQGRIYNEQFF	TGCAGTGCTAGAGTGCAGGGGAGGATATACAATGAGCAGTTCTTC
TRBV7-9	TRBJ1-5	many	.	CASSYGTGLYSNQPQHF	TGTGCCAGCAGCTATGGGACGGGGCTATATAGCAATCAGCCCCAGCATTTT
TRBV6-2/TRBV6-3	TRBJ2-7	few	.	CASSYPQETYEQYF	TGTGCCAGCAGTTATCCACAGGAAACCTACGAGCAGTACTTC
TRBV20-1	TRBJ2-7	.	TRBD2	CSARDYRSGRGSYEQYF	TGCAGTGCTAGAGATTATCGGAGCGGGAGGGGTTCCTACGAGCAGTACTTC
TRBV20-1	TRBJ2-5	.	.	CSARDPGSPRETQYF	TGCAGTGCTAGAGATCCAGGCAGCCCGAGGGAGACCCAGTACTTC
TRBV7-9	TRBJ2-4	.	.	CASSTSPESLENIQYF	TGTGCCAGCAGCACAAGCCCGGAATCCTTGGAAAACATTCAGTACTTC
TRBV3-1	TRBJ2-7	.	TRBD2	CASSQWREEGEQYF	TGTGCCAGCAGCCAATGGCGGGAGGAGGGCGAGCAGTACTTC
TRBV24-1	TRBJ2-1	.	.	CATSDLRDNYNEQFF	TGTGCCACCAGTGATTTGCGGGACAACTACAATGAGCAGTTCTTC
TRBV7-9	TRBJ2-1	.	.	CASSLASGEPINEQFF	TGTGCCAGCAGCTTAGCTTCCGGGGAGCCGATAAATGAGCAGTTCTTC
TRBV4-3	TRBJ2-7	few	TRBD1	CASSPRGPGQDSYEQYF	TGCGCCAGCAGCCCAAGGGGACCGGGACAGGATTCCTACGAGCAGTACTTC
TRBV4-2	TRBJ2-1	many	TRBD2	CASSLGGVAGGPSPYNEQFF	TGTGCCAGCAGCCTAGGGGGAGTAGCGGGAGGTCCCAGCCCCTACAATGAGCAGTTCTTC
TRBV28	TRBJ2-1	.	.	CASSLWRGPDEQFF	TGTGCCAGCAGTTTATGGCGGGGGCCGGATGAGCAGTTCTTC
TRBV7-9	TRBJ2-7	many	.	CASSLAGREQYF	TGTGCCAGCAGCTTAGCTGGCCGAGAGCAGTACTTC
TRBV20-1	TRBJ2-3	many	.	CSAIPDTVSTDTQYF	TGCAGTGCTATACCGGACACTGTAAGCACAGATACGCAGTATTTT
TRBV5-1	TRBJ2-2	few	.	CASSQLGGDTGELFF	TGCGCCAGCAGCCAGCTAGGGGGAGACACCGGGGAGCTGTTTTTT
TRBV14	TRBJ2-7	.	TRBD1	CASSLIQGVTYEQYF	TGTGCCAGCAGCTTAATACAGGGGGTGACATACGAGCAGTACTTC
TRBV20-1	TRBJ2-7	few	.	CSARPQGRNEQYF	TGCAGTGCTAGGCCCCAGGGTCGGAACGAGCAGTACTTC
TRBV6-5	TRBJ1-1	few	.	CASSYSRGLNTEAFF	TGTGCCAGCAGTTACTCACGGGGGCTGAACACTGAAGCTTTCTTT
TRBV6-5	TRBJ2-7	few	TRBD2	CASSYGGDDSYEQYF	TGTGCCAGCAGTTACGGGGGGGATGACTCCTACGAGCAGTACTTC
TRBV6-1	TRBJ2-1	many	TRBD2	CASRGTSGRNEQFF	TGTGCCAGCAGGGGGACTAGCGGGAGGAATGAGCAGTTCTTC
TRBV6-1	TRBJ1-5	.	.	CASSMTELLNQPQHF	TGTGCCAGCAGTATGACAGAGTTACTCAATCAGCCCCAGCATTTT
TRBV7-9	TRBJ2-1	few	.	CASSLLMVEQFF	TGTGCCAGCAGCTTATTGATGGTCGAGCAGTTCTTC
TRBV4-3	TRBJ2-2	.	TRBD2	CASSQDWSSGRTGELFF	TGCGCCAGCAGCCAAGATTGGTCTAGCGGGAGAACCGGGGAGCTGTTTTTT
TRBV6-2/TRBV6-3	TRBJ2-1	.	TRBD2	CASSYISGSNEQFF	TGTGCCAGCAGTTACATTAGCGGGAGCAATGAGCAGTTCTTC